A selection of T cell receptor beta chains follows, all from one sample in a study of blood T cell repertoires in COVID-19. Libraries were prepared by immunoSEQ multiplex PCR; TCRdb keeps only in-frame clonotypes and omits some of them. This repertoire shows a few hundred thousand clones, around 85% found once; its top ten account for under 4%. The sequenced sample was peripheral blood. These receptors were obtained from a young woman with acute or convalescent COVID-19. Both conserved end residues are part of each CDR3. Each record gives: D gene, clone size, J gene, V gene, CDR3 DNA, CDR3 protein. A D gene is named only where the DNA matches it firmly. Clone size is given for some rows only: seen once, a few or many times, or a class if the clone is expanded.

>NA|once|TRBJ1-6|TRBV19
TGTGCCTCGCGGGGGAAGGGAGGATCCTATAATTCACCCCTCCACTTT
CASRGKGGSYNSPLHF
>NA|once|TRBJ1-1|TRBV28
TGTGCCAGCGGCGGTTCTCCGAACACTGAAGCTTTCTTT
CASGGSPNTEAFF
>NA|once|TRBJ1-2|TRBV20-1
TGCAGTAAGCAGGGTTCCAATGGCTACACCTTC
CSKQGSNGYTF
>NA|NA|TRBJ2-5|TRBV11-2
TGTGCCAGCAGCTGGGCTCAAGAGACCCAGTACTTC
CASSWAQETQYF
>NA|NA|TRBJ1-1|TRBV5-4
TGTGCCAGCAGCTTGCCTCCAGGTGAAGCTTTCTTT
CASSLPPGEAFF
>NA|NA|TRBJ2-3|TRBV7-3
TGTGCCAGCAGCTTAAGGGACTTTAGCACAGATACGCAGTATTTT
CASSLRDFSTDTQYF
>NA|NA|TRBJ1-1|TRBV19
TGTGCCAGTAGTATTAACCACAGGGAGTACACTGAAGCTTTCTTT
CASSINHREYTEAFF
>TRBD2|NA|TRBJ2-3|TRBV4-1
TGCGCCAGCAGCCAATCCCTTGAACTAGCGGGAGTTGTAGATACGCAGTATTTT
CASSQSLELAGVVDTQYF
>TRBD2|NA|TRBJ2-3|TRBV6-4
TGTGCCAGCAGTGACTCGACTAGCGGGGGGGCAGATACGCAGTATTTT
CASSDSTSGGADTQYF
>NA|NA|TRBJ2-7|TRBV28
TGTGCCAGCAGTTTATTCAGGGACACTGCCTACGAGCAGTACTTC
CASSLFRDTAYEQYF
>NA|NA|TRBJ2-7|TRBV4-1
TGCGCCAGCAGCCTTTGGGGGGACCGAAATGACTACGAGCAGTACTTC
CASSLWGDRNDYEQYF
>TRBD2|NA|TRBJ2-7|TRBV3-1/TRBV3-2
TGTGCCAGCAGCCAAGATCCTGGCGGGAGTACATCCTACGAGCAGTACTTC
CASSQDPGGSTSYEQYF
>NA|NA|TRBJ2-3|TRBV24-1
TGTGCCACCAGTGACCGATCTACGTCCGGCACAGATACGCAGTATTTT
CATSDRSTSGTDTQYF
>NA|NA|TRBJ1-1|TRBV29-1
TGCAGCGGGCGAGGGGCGGGAGGAGCTGAAGCTTTCTTT
CSGRGAGGAEAFF
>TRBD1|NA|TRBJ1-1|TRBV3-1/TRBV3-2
TGTGCCAGCAGCCGAGCAGACAGGGTCGGAGCTTTCTTT
CASSRADRVGAFF
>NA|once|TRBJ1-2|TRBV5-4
TGTGCCAGCAGCATCCCATTAGGGGATCGGGTTGGCTACACCTTC
CASSIPLGDRVGYTF
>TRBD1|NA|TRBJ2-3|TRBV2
TGTGCCAGCAGAGAGGGGGCGACAACAGATACGCAGTATTTT
CASREGATTDTQYF
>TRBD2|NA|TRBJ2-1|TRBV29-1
TGCAGCGTTGAAGGAACGGGAGGGCCCCTCAATGAGCAGTTCTTC
CSVEGTGGPLNEQFF
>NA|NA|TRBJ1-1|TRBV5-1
TGCGCCAGCCGATCGACGGGGGGGAACACTGAAGCTTTCTTT
CASRSTGGNTEAFF
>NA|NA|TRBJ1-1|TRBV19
TGTGCCAGTAGCCTAACGACAGGTGGGAACACTGAAGCTTTCTTT
CASSLTTGGNTEAFF
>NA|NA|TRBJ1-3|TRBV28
TGTGCCAGCAGCCCTACAGGTCTTATTTCTGGAAACACCATATATTTT
CASSPTGLISGNTIYF
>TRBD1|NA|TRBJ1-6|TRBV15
TGTGCCACCAGCGTGCGACAGGGCCCAAATTCACCCCTCCACTTT
CATSVRQGPNSPLHF
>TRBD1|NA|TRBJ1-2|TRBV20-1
TGCAGTGCTAGTTCACCCCAGACAGGGAACTATGGCTACACCTTC
CSASSPQTGNYGYTF
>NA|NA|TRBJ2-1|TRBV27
TGTGCCAGCAGTTCCGCTAGCGTTCATGAGCAGTTCTTC
CASSSASVHEQFF
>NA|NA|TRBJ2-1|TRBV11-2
TGTGCCAGCACCGCTCTTGGACAGCGTTACAATGAGCAGTTCTTC
CASTALGQRYNEQFF
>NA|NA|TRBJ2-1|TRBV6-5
TGTGCCAGCAGTTACCGGGAGCAGTTCTTC
CASSYREQFF
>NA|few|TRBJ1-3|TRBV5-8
TGTGCCAGCAGCTTGTACAGAGTCTCTGGAAACACCATATATTTT
CASSLYRVSGNTIYF
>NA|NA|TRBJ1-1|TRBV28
TGTGCCAGCAGTAAAGGGGGTTTGGGTGAAGCTTTCTTT
CASSKGGLGEAFF
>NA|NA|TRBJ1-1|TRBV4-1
TGCGCCAGCAGCCAAGTGGGGGGAGGGGTGAACACTGAAGCTTTCTTT
CASSQVGGGVNTEAFF
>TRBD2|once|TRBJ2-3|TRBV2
TGTGCCAGCAGGGGGACTAGCGCTCGTTCTAGCACAGATACGCAGTATTTT
CASRGTSARSSTDTQYF
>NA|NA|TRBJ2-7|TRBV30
TGTGCCTGGAGTCCGTCAGGTCGTGGGCAGTACTTC
CAWSPSGRGQYF
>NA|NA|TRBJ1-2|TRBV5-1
TGCGCCAGCAGCTTGATGCCAGGGGAAAATGGCTACACCTTC
CASSLMPGENGYTF
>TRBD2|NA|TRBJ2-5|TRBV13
TGTGCCAGCAGCTCGACTAGCGAAGAGACCCAGTACTTC
CASSSTSEETQYF
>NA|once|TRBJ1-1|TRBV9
TGTGCCAGCAGTGCGGGGGAGAACACTGAAGCTTTCTTT
CASSAGENTEAFF
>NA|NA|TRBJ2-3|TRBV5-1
TGCGCCAGCAGCTCGGGTTTCACAGATACGCAGTATTTT
CASSSGFTDTQYF
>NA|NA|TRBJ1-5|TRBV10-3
TGTGCCATCAGTGAACAGGAACTGGACCAGCCCCAGCATTTT
CAISEQELDQPQHF
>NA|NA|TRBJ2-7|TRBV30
TGTGCTTCCTCCAGGGGACCCTACGAGCAGTACTTC
CASSRGPYEQYF
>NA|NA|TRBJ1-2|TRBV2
TGTGCCAGCAGTGAAATCCTCGCGGATGGCTACACCTTC
CASSEILADGYTF
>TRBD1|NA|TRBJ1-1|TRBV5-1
TGCGCCAGCAGCCTACGGACAGGGCAGGGAACTGAAGCTTTCTTT
CASSLRTGQGTEAFF
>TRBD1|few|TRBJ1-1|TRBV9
TGTGCCAGCAGCGGATTAAGACAGGGGAGGAACACTGAAGCTTTCTTT
CASSGLRQGRNTEAFF
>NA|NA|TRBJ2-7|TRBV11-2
TGTGCCAGCAGCTTAAACCCGTACTATATGCTAGACGAGCAGTACTTC
CASSLNPYYMLDEQYF
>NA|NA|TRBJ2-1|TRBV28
TGTGCCAGCAGTTTTGCCCCCTGGGGGCCGGAGACCTACAATGAGCAGTTCTTC
CASSFAPWGPETYNEQFF
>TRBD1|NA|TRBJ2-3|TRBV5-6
TGTGCCAGCAGCTGGGGACAGGGGGCAGATACGCAGTATTTT
CASSWGQGADTQYF
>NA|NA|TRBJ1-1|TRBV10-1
TGCGCCAGCAGTGAAGGAGGTCCGGGTCGGCGCACTGAAGCTTTCTTT
CASSEGGPGRRTEAFF
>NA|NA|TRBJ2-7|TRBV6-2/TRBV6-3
TGTGCCAGCAGTTACGCCGGGGGATCCTACGAGCAGTACTTC
CASSYAGGSYEQYF
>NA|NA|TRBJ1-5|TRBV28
TGTGCCAGCAGCACAGGGAACCTTAGCAATCAGCCCCAGCATTTT
CASSTGNLSNQPQHF
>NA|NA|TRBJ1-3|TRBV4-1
TGCGCCAGCAGCCGGGCCTCAGGGTCTGGAAACACCATATATTTT
CASSRASGSGNTIYF